This entry features one T cell receptor (beta chain) sequence. Its target is unknown. One end of the junction does not line up with germline, which may come from a read error. The data were obtained in a study of cytomegalovirus exposure and HLA in healthy donors. The CDR3 extends over 17 amino acids. Germline assignment: CDR1 SEHNR and CDR2 FQNEAQ (reference sequence). Primers included in the PCR were 60 Vbeta and 13 Jbeta primers. Assay used: immunoSEQ multiplex PCR; TCRdb lists only in-frame clones, some missing. The data hold about 110,000 clones, with around 80% observed a single time. Overall study results and limits: A missense DCLRE1C variant was associated with V- and J-gene trimming of TCR beta chains in a later analysis, and an independent cohort replicated the association.

The sample taken for sequencing was PBMCs. The receptor comes from a young man in good health and CMV-seropositive. The chain couples TRBV7-9 to TRBJ2-5, with TRBD2 as a possible D gene (5 bases). The CDR3 region has the DNA TGTTCCAGCAGCCTATACCCGCCCGGGGTGAGGGAAGAGACCCAGTACTTC. Its translation is CSSSLYPPGVREETQYF.